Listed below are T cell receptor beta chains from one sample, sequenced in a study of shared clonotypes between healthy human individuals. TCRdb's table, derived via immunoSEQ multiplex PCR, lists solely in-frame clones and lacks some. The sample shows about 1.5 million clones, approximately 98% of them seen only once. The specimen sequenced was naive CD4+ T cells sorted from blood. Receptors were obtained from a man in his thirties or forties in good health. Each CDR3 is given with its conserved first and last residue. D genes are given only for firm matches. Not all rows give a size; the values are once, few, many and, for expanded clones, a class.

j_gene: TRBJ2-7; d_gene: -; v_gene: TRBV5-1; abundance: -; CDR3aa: CASSPDPGAYEQYF; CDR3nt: TGCGCCAGCAGCCCAGACCCGGGGGCCTACGAGCAGTACTTC
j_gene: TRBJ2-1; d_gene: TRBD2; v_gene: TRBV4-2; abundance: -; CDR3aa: CASSQERSSGSRFF; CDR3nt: TGTGCCAGCAGCCAAGAACGGTCTAGCGGGAGTCGGTTCTTC
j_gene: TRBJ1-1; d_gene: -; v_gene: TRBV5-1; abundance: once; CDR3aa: CASSLTSDILNTEAFF; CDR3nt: TGCGCCAGCAGCTTGACTAGCGACATTCTGAACACTGAAGCTTTCTTT
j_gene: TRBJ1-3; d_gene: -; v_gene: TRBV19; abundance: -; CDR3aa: CASIAGAGNTIYF; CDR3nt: TGTGCCAGTATTGCAGGGGCTGGAAACACCATATATTTT
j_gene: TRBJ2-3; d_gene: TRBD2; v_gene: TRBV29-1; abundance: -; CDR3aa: CSAGTTSGRADTQYF; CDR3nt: TGCAGCGCCGGAACGACTAGCGGGAGAGCAGATACGCAGTATTTT
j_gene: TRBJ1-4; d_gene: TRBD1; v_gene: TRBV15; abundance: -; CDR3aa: CATSRDMGQGQTNEKLFF; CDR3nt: TGTGCCACCAGCAGAGATATGGGACAGGGGCAAACTAATGAAAAACTGTTTTTT
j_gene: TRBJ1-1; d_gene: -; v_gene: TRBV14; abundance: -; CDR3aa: CASSQDGGLEAFF; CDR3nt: TGTGCCAGCAGCCAAGATGGGGGACTGGAGGCTTTCTTT
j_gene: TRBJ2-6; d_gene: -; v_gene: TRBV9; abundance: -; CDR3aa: CASSPYQGSGANVLTF; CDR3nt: TGTGCCAGCAGCCCATACCAGGGATCTGGGGCCAACGTCCTGACTTTC
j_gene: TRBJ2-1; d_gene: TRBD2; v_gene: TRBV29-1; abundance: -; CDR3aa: CSVEAAGTSFDEQFF; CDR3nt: TGCAGCGTTGAAGCAGCCGGGACTAGTTTCGATGAGCAGTTCTTC
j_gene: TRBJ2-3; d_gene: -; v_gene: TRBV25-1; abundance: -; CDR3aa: CASSESNRPGGPGDF; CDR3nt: TGTGCCAGCAGTGAATCAAATAGACCCGGGGGCCCAGGGGATTTT
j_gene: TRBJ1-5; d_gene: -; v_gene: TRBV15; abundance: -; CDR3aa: CATSRVASNQPQHF; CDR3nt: TGTGCCACCAGCAGAGTTGCTTCGAATCAGCCCCAGCATTTT
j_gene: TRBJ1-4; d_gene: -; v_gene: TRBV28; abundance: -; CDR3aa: CASRNMGRGGEKLFF; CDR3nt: TGTGCCAGCAGAAATATGGGGCGGGGAGGAGAAAAACTGTTTTTT
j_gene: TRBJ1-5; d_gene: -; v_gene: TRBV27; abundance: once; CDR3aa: CASSSLRISNQPQHF; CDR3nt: TGTGCCAGCAGTTCGCTAAGGATTAGCAATCAGCCCCAGCATTTT
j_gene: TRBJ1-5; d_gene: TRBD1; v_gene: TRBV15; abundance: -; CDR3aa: CATSRDYRGSNQPQHF; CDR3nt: TGTGCCACCAGCAGAGATTACAGGGGAAGCAATCAGCCCCAGCATTTT
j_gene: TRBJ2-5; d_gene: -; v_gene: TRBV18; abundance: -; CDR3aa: CASSRTGQETQYF; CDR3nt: TGTGCCAGCTCACGGACCGGCCAAGAGACCCAGTACTTC
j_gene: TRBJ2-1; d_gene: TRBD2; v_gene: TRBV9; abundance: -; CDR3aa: CASSVIVGWTSGPVWQFF; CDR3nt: TGTGCCAGCAGCGTAATAGTTGGGTGGACTAGCGGACCAGTTTGGCAGTTCTTC
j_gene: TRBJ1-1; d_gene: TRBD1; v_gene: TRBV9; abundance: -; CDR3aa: CASSPGTGSNTEAFF; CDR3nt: TGTGCCAGCAGCCCGGGGACAGGTTCGAACACTGAAGCTTTCTTT
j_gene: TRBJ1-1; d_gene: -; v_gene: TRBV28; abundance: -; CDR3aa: CASRLGPGTEAFF; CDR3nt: TGTGCCAGCAGACTGGGACCCGGCACTGAAGCTTTCTTT
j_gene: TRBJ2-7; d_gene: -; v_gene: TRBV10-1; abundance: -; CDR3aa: CASSEGYEQYF; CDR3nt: TGCGCCAGCAGTGAAGGATACGAGCAGTACTTC
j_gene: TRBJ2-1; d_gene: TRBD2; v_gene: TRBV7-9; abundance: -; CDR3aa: CASSQSRLGGRGEQFF; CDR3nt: TGTGCCAGCAGCCAATCCCGACTTGGCGGGAGAGGTGAGCAGTTCTTC
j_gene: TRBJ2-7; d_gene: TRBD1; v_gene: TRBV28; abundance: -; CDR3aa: CASSLTGDHEQYF; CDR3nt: TGTGCCAGCAGTTTGACAGGGGATCACGAGCAGTACTTC
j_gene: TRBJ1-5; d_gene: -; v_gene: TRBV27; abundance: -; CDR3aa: CASSLNGGRGPQHF; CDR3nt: TGTGCCAGCAGTTTAAATGGGGGACGGGGGCCCCAGCATTTT
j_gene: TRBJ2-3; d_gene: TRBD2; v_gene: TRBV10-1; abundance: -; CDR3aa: CASSTTSGSGDTQYF; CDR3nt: TGCGCCAGCAGTACTACTAGCGGGAGTGGAGATACGCAGTATTTT
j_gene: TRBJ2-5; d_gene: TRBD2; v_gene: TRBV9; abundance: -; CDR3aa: CASSLGLAGVQETQYF; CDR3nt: TGTGCCAGCAGCTTAGGACTAGCGGGGGTCCAAGAGACCCAGTACTTC
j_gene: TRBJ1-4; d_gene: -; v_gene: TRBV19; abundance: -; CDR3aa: CASSPGDATNEKLFF; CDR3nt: TGTGCCAGTAGTCCAGGGGATGCGACTAATGAAAAACTGTTTTTT
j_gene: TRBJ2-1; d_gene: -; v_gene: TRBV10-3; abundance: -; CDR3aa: CAIFGDTPRYNEQFF; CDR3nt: TGTGCCATTTTCGGAGACACCCCCCGGTACAATGAGCAGTTCTTC
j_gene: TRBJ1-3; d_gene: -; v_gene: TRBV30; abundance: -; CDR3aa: CAWVRVTGNTIYF; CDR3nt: TGTGCCTGGGTACGGGTGACTGGAAACACCATATATTTT
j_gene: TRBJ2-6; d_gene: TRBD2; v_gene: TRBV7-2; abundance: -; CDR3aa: CASSFGLASSGANVLTF; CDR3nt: TGTGCCAGCAGCTTCGGACTAGCCAGCTCTGGGGCCAACGTCCTGACTTTC
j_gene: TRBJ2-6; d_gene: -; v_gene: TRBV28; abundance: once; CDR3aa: CASSLTGSGANVLTF; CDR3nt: TGTGCCAGCAGTTTGACAGGCTCTGGGGCCAACGTCCTGACTTTC
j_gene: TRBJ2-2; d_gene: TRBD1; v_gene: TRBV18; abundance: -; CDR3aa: CASSLGTVDTGELFF; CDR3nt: TGTGCCAGCTCACTCGGGACAGTAGACACCGGGGAGCTGTTTTTT
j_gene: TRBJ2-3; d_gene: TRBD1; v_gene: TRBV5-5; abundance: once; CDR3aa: CASSLARGVAGQGTDTQYF; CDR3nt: TGTGCCAGCAGCTTGGCCCGAGGAGTAGCCGGACAGGGCACAGATACGCAGTATTTT
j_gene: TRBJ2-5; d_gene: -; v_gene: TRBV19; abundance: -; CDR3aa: CASSIGGMGQETQYF; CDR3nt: TGTGCCAGTAGTATTGGGGGAATGGGCCAAGAGACCCAGTACTTC
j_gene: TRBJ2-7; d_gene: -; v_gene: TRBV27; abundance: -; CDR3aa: CASSTVGRASTGEQYF; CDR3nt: TGTGCCAGCAGTACCGTCGGCAGGGCCTCGACGGGGGAGCAGTACTTC
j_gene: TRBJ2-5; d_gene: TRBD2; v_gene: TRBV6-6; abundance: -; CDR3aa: CASSYIAGGQETQYF; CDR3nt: TGTGCCAGCAGTTATATAGCGGGAGGGCAAGAGACCCAGTACTTC